A selection of T cell receptor beta chains follows, all from one sample in a study of cytomegalovirus exposure and HLA in healthy donors. TCRdb keeps only in-frame clones here, not all; method: immunoSEQ multiplex PCR. The profile shows about 150,000 clones, 76% of them singletons. The sample was PBMCs. These receptors originate from a woman in her forties in good health and CMV-seronegative. CDR3s include the opening cysteine and the closing phenylalanine or tryptophan. Fields, in order: V gene, clone size, J gene, CDR3 protein. Rows may omit the clone size; those that give it use once, few, many or a size class.

>TRBV5-1|NA|TRBJ2-1
CASSSTGMGYNEQFF
>TRBV5-1|NA|TRBJ1-4
CASSLGAPNEKLFF
>TRBV6-5|NA|NA
CASSPTDYYEQYF
>TRBV5-1|NA|TRBJ2-1
CASSTTGTSGVGRQFF
>TRBV10-2|NA|TRBJ2-1
CASSEFHLAGEKDGFF
>TRBV29-1|NA|TRBJ1-3
CSVEDRGTGGTIYF
>TRBV29-1|NA|TRBJ1-1
CSAPEGAGTEAFF
>TRBV7-9|few|TRBJ1-2
CASSPLVLDRGDYTF
>TRBV6-5|NA|TRBJ2-7
CASSLDSSPLNEQYF
>TRBV5-1|NA|TRBJ1-4
CASTRAGGQGKEKLFF
>TRBV5-1|NA|TRBJ2-1
CASSLGSFTGDDNEQFF
>TRBV19|NA|TRBJ1-3
CASSIDHYSGNTIYF